A selection of T cell receptor beta chains follows, all from one sample in a study of blood T cell repertoires in COVID-19. Measured with immunoSEQ multiplex PCR; TCRdb has only the in-frame clones, and not every one. Among 30,000 to 35,000 clones, approximately 82% were seen once, and the ten largest hold about 15%. The sample was peripheral blood. The receptors were gathered from a man at least 80 years old with active or convalescent COVID-19. CDR3s include the opening cysteine and the closing phenylalanine or tryptophan. Fields, in order: D gene, V gene, clone size, J gene, CDR3 DNA, CDR3 protein. D genes are given only for firm matches. Part of the rows lack a size; the others show once, few, many or a class for expanded clones.

NA	TRBV2	NA	TRBJ2-5	TGTGCCAGCAGTGAAGCGGGCTTCAGGGAAGGTCGCCTCCAAGAGACCCAGTACTTC	CASSEAGFREGRLQETQYF
NA	TRBV7-9	NA	TRBJ1-1	TGTGCCAGCAGCTTAGCGCAGATTAACACTGAAGCTTTCTTT	CASSLAQINTEAFF
TRBD1	TRBV6-6	NA	TRBJ1-5	TGTGCCAGCAGTCACATCGGACAGGAAGGAGGACAGCCCCAGCATTTT	CASSHIGQEGGQPQHF
TRBD2	TRBV3-1/TRBV3-2	NA	TRBJ2-1	TGTGCCAGCAGCCAACCGACTAGCGGATACAATGAGCAGTTCTTC	CASSQPTSGYNEQFF
TRBD1	TRBV28	NA	TRBJ1-6	TGTGCCAGCAGAGACAGGGTTTTACCCCTCCACTTT	CASRDRVLPLHF
NA	TRBV29-1	NA	TRBJ2-3	TGCAGCGTTGAAGGAGGGCCAGGGGCGGATACGCAGTATTTT	CSVEGGPGADTQYF
TRBD1	TRBV18	once	TRBJ1-3	TGTGCCAGCTCACCAGGCCCGCAGGGGGTCGGAAACACCATATATTTT	CASSPGPQGVGNTIYF
TRBD1	TRBV15	NA	TRBJ2-7	TGTGCCACCAGCCACCTACAGGGGGCGCGCGACGAGCAGTACTTC	CATSHLQGARDEQYF
TRBD2	TRBV10-2	NA	TRBJ2-2	TGCGCTAGCGGGATCTTCGGGGGCGGGGAGCTGTTTTTT	CASGIFGGGELFF
TRBD2	TRBV4-3	NA	TRBJ2-3	TGCGCCAGCAGCCCAGAGCGGGATTTCGCAGATACGCAGTATTTT	CASSPERDFADTQYF
NA	TRBV7-9	NA	TRBJ2-5	TGTGCCAGCAGCCACGTGGGGGCTCAAGAGACCCAGTACTTC	CASSHVGAQETQYF
NA	TRBV12-3/TRBV12-4	NA	TRBJ2-3	TGTGCCAGCAGTCACAGGGTTACAGATACGCAGTATTTT	CASSHRVTDTQYF
NA	TRBV19	few	TRBJ2-1	TGTGCCAGTAGTATGGGCACAGGCGAATACAATGAGCAGTTCTTC	CASSMGTGEYNEQFF
TRBD1	TRBV28	few	TRBJ1-5	TGTGCCAGCAGTTCTCTTTTGGGGGACAGGGCGAATCAGCCCCAGCATTTT	CASSSLLGDRANQPQHF
TRBD1	TRBV5-1	NA	TRBJ1-4	TGCGCCAGCAGCCTAGCCGGGACAGGCCGAGGGAAACTGTTTTTT	CASSLAGTGRGKLFF
TRBD1	TRBV28	once	TRBJ2-7	TGTGCCAGCAGTTACGGACAGGGTGGCTCCTACGAGCAGTACTTC	CASSYGQGGSYEQYF
TRBD1	TRBV28	NA	TRBJ1-5	TGTGCCAGCAGTTCAGGGACAGGGGGGAGCGATCAGCCCCAGCATTTT	CASSSGTGGSDQPQHF
TRBD2	TRBV7-8	NA	TRBJ2-5	TGTGCCAGCAGCCGGGGACTAGCGAGCGAGACCCAGTACTTC	CASSRGLASETQYF
NA	TRBV10-2	few	TRBJ2-7	TGCGCCAGCAGTGGCGGGTCCTACGAGCAGTACTTC	CASSGGSYEQYF
TRBD1	TRBV2	NA	TRBJ1-2	TGTGCCAGCAGAGGGGACAGTTATAACTATGGCTACACCTTC	CASRGDSYNYGYTF
TRBD2	TRBV7-2	few	TRBJ2-1	TGTGCCAGCAGACTAGCGGGAGGGCCGAATGAGCAGTTCTTC	CASRLAGGPNEQFF
NA	TRBV28	NA	TRBJ1-2	TGTGCCAGCAGTGGTCGGGGGAGCGAGCCTGGTGGCTACACCTTC	CASSGRGSEPGGYTF
NA	TRBV6-4	NA	TRBJ1-1	TGTGCCAGCAGTGCGGGGGGGAACACTGAAGCTTTCTTT	CASSAGGNTEAFF
NA	TRBV10-3	once	TRBJ1-1	TGTGCCATCAGTGAAGAAACGGGACTCCTCAACACTGAAGCTTTCTTT	CAISEETGLLNTEAFF
TRBD2	TRBV10-1	NA	TRBJ2-2	TGCGCCAGCAGTGAGCCCGGGAGGGCGGACGGGGAGCTGTTTTTT	CASSEPGRADGELFF
TRBD1	TRBV7-8	once	TRBJ1-3	TGTGCCAGCAGCTTAGGACAGGGCAGCTCTGGAAACACCATATATTTT	CASSLGQGSSGNTIYF
NA	TRBV2	NA	TRBJ2-7	TGTGCCAGCAGGGACGGAGGAACCTACGAGCAGTACTTC	CASRDGGTYEQYF
NA	TRBV3-1/TRBV3-2	NA	TRBJ1-2	TGTGCCAGCAGTACCTCGGGAGGGAAGGACTATGGCTACACCTTC	CASSTSGGKDYGYTF
TRBD2	TRBV5-1	NA	TRBJ2-5	TGCGCCAGCAGCTCGGGACTAGCGGGAGAAGGGGAGACCCAGTACTTC	CASSSGLAGEGETQYF
TRBD1	TRBV11-2	few	TRBJ1-6	TGTGCCAGCAGCTCGCTGGACAGGGGGCGTTCACCCCTCCACTTT	CASSSLDRGRSPLHF
TRBD1	TRBV6-5	NA	TRBJ2-5	TGTGCCAGCAGTTATGGGACAGGAAGACAAGAGACCCAGTACTTC	CASSYGTGRQETQYF
TRBD2	TRBV28	NA	TRBJ2-7	TGTGCCAGCAGTCCTGGACTAGCGTGGAGGGCCATGGTCGCAGCATACGAGCAGTACTTC	CASSPGLAWRAMVAAYEQYF
TRBD1	TRBV6-6	NA	TRBJ1-3	TGTGCCAGCAGTTATGGACAGGGGGGAAACACCATATATTTT	CASSYGQGGNTIYF
TRBD1	TRBV6-1	NA	TRBJ1-3	TGTGCCAGCAGTGAAAGGACAGGGGGCTCTGGAAACACCATATATTTT	CASSERTGGSGNTIYF
NA	TRBV6-5	once	TRBJ2-7	TGTGCCAGCAAGAGGGACAATGCGGCCTACGAGCAGTACTTC	CASKRDNAAYEQYF
NA	TRBV4-1	NA	TRBJ1-5	TGCGCCAGCAGCCAAGTAGACGGGGATTTCCACAATCAGCCCCAGCATTTT	CASSQVDGDFHNQPQHF
TRBD1	TRBV7-9	once	TRBJ1-1	TGTGCCAGCAGCGAACAGGGGTCCCACACTGAAGCTTTCTTT	CASSEQGSHTEAFF
NA	TRBV28	NA	TRBJ1-5	TGTGCCAGCAGTTATGCAGGGTTTGGTTCTCAGCCCCAGCATTTT	CASSYAGFGSQPQHF
TRBD2	TRBV28	NA	TRBJ2-7	TGTGCCAGCAGTTTATGGTCCGGGACTAGCTCCTACGAGCAGTACTTC	CASSLWSGTSSYEQYF
TRBD1	TRBV30	few	TRBJ1-2	TGTGCCTGGACCAAACCCCGGGACAGGGGGTATAAGGCTTATGGCTACACCTTC	CAWTKPRDRGYKAYGYTF
TRBD1	TRBV4-3	NA	TRBJ1-3	TGCGCCAGCAGCCAAGACAGGGGGATTGGAAACACCATATATTTT	CASSQDRGIGNTIYF
NA	TRBV4-2	medium-sized	TRBJ1-5	TGTGCCAGCAGCCGAAGCGGGGATGGGGATCAGCCCCAGCATTTT	CASSRSGDGDQPQHF
TRBD2	TRBV3-1/TRBV3-2	few	TRBJ2-1	TGTGCCAGCAGCCAAGTAGGGGGTGGCAGCGGGAGGTTTGAGCAGTTCTTC	CASSQVGGGSGRFEQFF
TRBD2	TRBV27	NA	TRBJ2-2	TGTGCCAGCAGACCAAGCGGGAGAATCACCGGGGAGCTGTTTTTT	CASRPSGRITGELFF
NA	TRBV3-1/TRBV3-2	NA	TRBJ1-5	TGTGCCAGCAGCCAAGATCTTCGGCCAGGGCCCCAGCATTTT	CASSQDLRPGPQHF
NA	TRBV19	NA	TRBJ1-3	TGTGCCAGTATAGGGGAAGACGGAAACACCATATATTTT	CASIGEDGNTIYF
NA	TRBV7-2	NA	TRBJ2-7	TGTGCCAGCCTGAAGACGTCAGGGGCAACCTACGAGCAGTACTTC	CASLKTSGATYEQYF
NA	TRBV27	NA	TRBJ1-6	TGTGCCAGCAGTTTATCTTCAGGGTTCCTCTCACCCCTCCACTTT	CASSLSSGFLSPLHF
TRBD1	TRBV28	NA	TRBJ2-7	TGTGCCAGCAGTGCCCGGACAGGCCTCTACGAGCAGTACTTC	CASSARTGLYEQYF
NA	TRBV19	NA	TRBJ1-5	TGTGCCAGTAGGCCGGGGGTGGGACAGCCCCAGCATTTT	CASRPGVGQPQHF